These 31 T cell receptor beta chains were sequenced from one sample in a study of T cell clones after liver transplantation. Sequencing used immunoSEQ multiplex PCR; TCRdb keeps in-frame clones, though not all of them. The table records roughly 100,000 clones, approximately 79% of them present only once. The source material was CD4+ T cells from blood, sampled approximately 43 months after liver transplant. These receptors came from a human patient who received a liver transplant. The graft donor may have contributed some T cells.

The CDR3 is CASSAGTRENEQFF. Written as DNA, the CDR3 is TGTGCCAGCAGCGCTGGGACTAGAGAAAATGAGCAGTTCTTC. The chain uses TRBV6-1 and TRBJ2-1; TRBD2 agrees at 8 bases. V shed 6 bases and J 7 bases; nucleotides not matched to a gene: 8. In germline, CDR1 is MNHNS, CDR2 SASEGT. The CDR3 covers 14 residues.

This rearrangement joins TRBV19 to TRBJ1-3; the D is unclear. The V gene's germline CDR1 is LNHDA and CDR2 SQIVND (reference sequence). The V and J ends lost 3 bases and 2 bases respectively, with 8 bases between them. The CDR3 sequence is 14 residues long. CDR3 loop: CASSMREPGNTIYF. CDR3 DNA sequence: TGTGCCAGTAGTATGAGGGAACCTGGAAACACCATATATTTT.

The chain joins TRBV28 to TRBJ1-4; 9 bases agree with TRBD1. This CDR3 contains 12 residues. Germline lookup yields CDR1 MDHEN and CDR2 SYDVKM. The ends lost 6 bases at V and 10 bases at J; junction bases unmatched: 3. The DNA of the CDR3 is TGTGCCAGCAGCCAGGACAGGGGAAAACTGTTTTTT. Translating gives CASSQDRGKLFF. Complete variable domain (other parts from reference TRBV28 and TRBJ1-4): DVKVTQSSRYLVKRTGEKVFLECVQDMDHENMFWYRQDPGLGLRLIYFSYDVKMKEKGDIPEGYSVSREKKERFSLILESASTNQTSMYLCASSQDRGKLFFGSGTQLSVL.

The J gene is TRBJ1-1, the V gene TRBV9; 7 positions agree with TRBD1. Germline trimming cut 0 bases from V and 1 base from J; bases unmatched to any gene: 15. This CDR3 has 19 residues. Germline CDR1 SGDLS, CDR2 YYNGEE. The CDR3 sequence: CASSVGPSPVNRGNTEAFF. CDR3 sequence (DNA): TGTGCCAGCAGCGTAGGCCCAAGTCCAGTTAACAGGGGGAACACTGAAGCTTTCTTT.

V usage is TRBV15 and J usage is TRBJ2-1; a possible D gene is TRBD1 (6 bases). Trimming removed 6 bases at V and 6 bases at J, with 18 bases between. The CDR3 runs to 15 residues. CDR1 and CDR2 (germline): LNHNV, YYDKDF (reference sequence). The CDR3 sequence is CATSTVGGIRNEQFF. The CDR3 DNA is TGTGCCACCAGTACTGTAGGGGGTATACGCAATGAGCAGTTCTTC. Filled out from reference TRBV15 and TRBJ2-1, the complete variable domain reads DAMVIQNPRYQVTQFGKPVTLSCSQTLNHNVMYWYQQKSSQAPKLLFHYYDKDFNNEADTPDNFQSRRPNTSFCFLDIRSPGLGDTAMYLCATSTVGGIRNEQFFGPGTRLTVL.

CDR3 sequence: CAWRGQAGYGYTF. The CDR3 DNA is TGTGCCTGGAGGGGGCAGGCGGGCTATGGCTACACCTTC. The V call is TRBV30, the J call TRBJ1-2, with D possibly being TRBD1 (5 bases). Germline V gene data show CDR1 as GTSNPN and CDR2 as SVGIG (reference sequence). The CDR3 runs 13 residues. The ends were cut back, 3 bases at V and 4 bases at J, with 12 bases in the middle.

The chain uses TRBV28 and TRBJ2-3; 7 bases line up with TRBD2. The length of the CDR3 is 15 residues. The germline V gene has CDR1 MDHEN and CDR2 SYDVKM. Losses at the gene ends were 5 bases for V and 6 bases for J; bases not matched to a gene: 11. CDR3 amino acids: CASSETRLAADTQYF. The DNA of the CDR3 is TGTGCCAGCAGTGAAACCAGGCTAGCGGCGGATACGCAGTATTTT. The full variable domain, its missing parts supplied by reference TRBV28 and TRBJ2-3, is DVKVTQSSRYLVKRTGEKVFLECVQDMDHENMFWYRQDPGLGLRLIYFSYDVKMKEKGDIPEGYSVSREKKERFSLILESASTNQTSMYLCASSETRLAADTQYFGPGTRLTVL.

V and J are TRBV27 and TRBJ2-7; D gene ambiguous. The CDR3 has 13 amino acids. Germline assignment: CDR1 MNHEY and CDR2 SMNVEV (reference sequence). Trimming pared 8 bases from V and 4 bases from J, leaving 15 bases between. The CDR3 loop reads CASSIGWAYEQYF. The CDR3 nucleotides are TGTGCCAGCTCGATCGGGTGGGCTTACGAGCAGTACTTC.

The rearrangement uses TRBV10-2 and TRBJ1-5; TRBD1 matches 10 bases. The CDR3 length is 13 residues. Unmatched junction bases numbered 2, after V lost 7 bases and J lost 5 bases. Germline loops: CDR1 WSHSY, CDR2 SAAADI. This CDR3 is CASKGQGYQPQHF. CDR3 DNA sequence: TGCGCCAGCAAGGGACAGGGGTATCAGCCCCAGCATTTT.

This clone was observed a single time. The V gene is TRBV5-8, the J gene TRBJ1-6; D might be TRBD1 (5 bases). Germline V lookup: CDR1 SGHTS, CDR2 YDEGEE. The ends were cut back, 2 bases at V and 8 bases at J, with 11 bases in the middle. This CDR3 region has 14 residues. This CDR3 reads CASSFSQGHSPLHF. CDR3 in DNA: TGTGCCAGCAGCTTTAGCCAGGGACATTCACCCCTCCACTTT.

This chain uses TRBV6-6 with TRBJ2-1; 9 nucleotides agree with TRBD1. Germline CDR1 MNHNY, CDR2 SVGAGI (reference sequence). With V trimmed by 10 bases and J by 7 bases, 14 bases remained unmatched. The CDR3 covers 15 residues. Written as DNA, the CDR3 is TGTGCCACCCAACCTCCCGGGACAGGGAGGAATGAGCAGTTCTTC. It encodes CATQPPGTGRNEQFF.

The chain couples TRBV12-1 to TRBJ2-6; the DNA was not compared with TRBD2, the D call given in the table. TRBV12-1 is a pseudogene. The CDR3 is 13 residues long. The CDR3 reads CARRHDGANVLTF. CDR3 coding DNA: TGTGCCAGGAGGCACGACGGGGCCAACGTCCTGACTTTC.

A single count supports this clone. The chain employs TRBV5-6 and TRBJ2-5; 7 positions agree with TRBD2. Germline CDR1 SGHDT, CDR2 YYEEEE. CDR3 size: 16 residues. V trimming: 3 bases; J trimming: 5 bases; junction bases outside the gene matches: 13. The CDR3, as DNA: TGTGCCAGCAGCTCTCTGAGGGGAGGGGACGAGGAGACCCAGTACTTC. It codes for CASSSLRGGDEETQYF.

This clone was recorded a few times. V is TRBV29-1 and J is TRBJ2-5; TRBD1 might be the D (5 bases). The germline gives CDR1 SQVTM, CDR2 ANQGSEA. The V end lost 2 bases, the J end lost 5 bases, and 15 bases lay between the germline ends. This CDR3 has 14 residues. Here the CDR3 reads CSVEPQGLRETQYF. In DNA, the CDR3 is TGCAGCGTTGAACCCCAGGGCCTTAGGGAGACCCAGTACTTC.

As concerns this clone: The sample has other DNA sequences that encode this CDR3 too. V and J are TRBV5-1 and TRBJ2-7, with a weak D call TRBD2 (5 bases). Deletions cut 1 base from V and 6 bases from J, with 17 bases between. This CDR3 spans 15 amino acids. Per germline, CDR1 SGHRS and CDR2 YFSETQ. DNA of the CDR3: TGCGCCAGCAGCTTGTTTGAGGGTCGACCCACCGAGCAGTACTTC. Protein product: CASSLFEGRPTEQYF.

The gene calls are TRBV11-2 and TRBJ2-7, with 8 bases lining up with TRBD1. V lost 2 bases and J lost 5; bases outside the gene matches: 8. The germline V gene has CDR1 SGHAT and CDR2 FQNNGV. The CDR3 has 15 amino acids. The CDR3 region is CASSLMAGGFDEQYF. In DNA form, the CDR3 reads TGTGCCAGCAGCTTAATGGCAGGGGGCTTCGACGAGCAGTACTTC.

The rearrangement joins TRBV4-1 to TRBJ1-2; TRBD1 might be the D (5 bases). CDR3 length: 15 amino acids. The V and J ends lost 4 bases and 4 bases respectively, with 16 bases between them. In germline, CDR1 is MGHRA, CDR2 YSYEKL. The CDR3 reads CASSPRGRDLYGYTF. Written as DNA, the CDR3 is TGCGCCAGCAGCCCTCGGGGACGGGACCTCTATGGCTACACCTTC.

The V and J genes are TRBV30 and TRBJ2-1; 10 bases align to TRBD1. V shed 4 bases, J shed 4 bases, and the junction held 1 base outside the gene matches. CDR1 is GTSNPN, CDR2 SVGIG, per germline (reference sequence). This CDR3 contains 13 residues. CDR3 in amino acids: CAWKGQGYNEQFF. The CDR3 nucleotides read TGTGCCTGGAAGGGACAGGGGTACAATGAGCAGTTCTTC.

The J gene is TRBJ2-7, the V gene TRBV30; 7 bases match TRBD1. Germline-derived CDR1 and CDR2 are GTSNPN and SVGIG (reference sequence). V trimming: 7 bases; J trimming: 6 bases; junction bases outside the gene matches: 6. CDR3 length: 11 amino acids. The CDR3 here is CAFDREGEQYF. In DNA, the CDR3 is TGTGCCTTCGACAGGGAAGGCGAGCAGTACTTC.

The chain combines TRBV27 with TRBJ2-7; 16 bases match TRBD2. The CDR3 covers 18 residues. V gave up 7 bases and J gave up 2 bases; unmatched junction bases: 11. Germline CDR1 is MNHEY and CDR2 is SMNVEV (reference sequence). Here the CDR3 reads CASTPRGTSGRGAYEQYF. CDR3 in DNA: TGTGCCAGCACGCCCCGGGGGACTAGCGGGAGGGGGGCCTACGAGCAGTACTTC.

The CDR3 DNA reads TGTGCCAGCAGTCCCGGGGGACAGTACGAGCAGTACTTC. Amino acid sequence: CASSPGGQYEQYF. This chain links TRBV28 with TRBJ2-7, with D tentatively TRBD1 (7 bases). From germline, CDR1 is MDHEN and CDR2 SYDVKM. This CDR3 spans 13 amino acids. V lost 5 bases, J lost 4 bases, and 12 bases lay in between. The full variable domain, in which reference TRBV28 and TRBJ2-7 provide the parts outside the CDR3, is DVKVTQSSRYLVKRTGEKVFLECVQDMDHENMFWYRQDPGLGLRLIYFSYDVKMKEKGDIPEGYSVSREKKERFSLILESASTNQTSMYLCASSPGGQYEQYFGPGTRLTVT.

A few counts support this clone. The chain has TRBV18 and TRBJ1-3; D is undetermined. V lost 5 bases and J lost 8, with 10 bases in between. The length of the CDR3 is 12 residues. Germline CDR1 KGHSH, CDR2 LQKENI. The CDR3 loop reads CASSSSADTIYF. CDR3 nucleotide sequence: TGTGCCAGCTCATCCTCGGCTGACACCATATATTTT.

The chain uses TRBV5-1 and TRBJ2-2, with D unclear. CDR1 SGHRS and CDR2 YFSETQ come from the germline V gene. This CDR3 has 12 amino acids. V shed 6 bases and J shed 3 bases, with 6 bases lying between them. The CDR3 sequence: CASTRDTGELFF. The CDR3 DNA is TGCGCCAGCACTAGAGACACCGGGGAGCTGTTTTTT.

This clone was counted between two and nine times. The sample has other DNA sequences that encode this CDR3 too. The gene calls are TRBV7-9 and TRBJ1-1; D might be TRBD1 (5 bases). Germline V gene lookup returns CDR1 SEHNR and CDR2 FQNEAQ (reference sequence). Trimming stripped 5 bases from V and 1 base from J, with 14 bases between. The CDR3 has 15 residues. The CDR3 nucleotides are TGTGCCAGCAGCCTCCCGGGGGGACGGAACACTGAAGCTTTCTTT. It encodes CASSLPGGRNTEAFF.

The chain couples TRBV28 to TRBJ1-4; a weak D match, TRBD1 (6 bases). Germline loops: CDR1 MDHEN, CDR2 SYDVKM. This CDR3 is built from 14 residues. Trimming cost V 0 bases and J 8 bases, with 10 bases left between them. The CDR3 loop is CASSLWTGGEKLFF. For the CDR3, the DNA is TGTGCCAGCAGTTTATGGACGGGGGGCGAAAAACTGTTTTTT.

V usage is TRBV7-6 and J usage is TRBJ2-2; TRBD2 agrees at 9 bases. The CDR3 spans 15 residues. After removal of 2 bases from V and 4 bases from J, the junction contained 2 bases not matched to a gene. CDR1 SGHVS and CDR2 FNYEAQ come from the germline V gene. CDR3 in amino acids: CASSLRTSVTGELFF. The CDR3 region has the DNA TGTGCCAGCAGCTTACGGACTAGCGTCACCGGGGAGCTGTTTTTT.

This clone was seen a few times. The chain uses TRBV2 and TRBJ1-3; no clear D gene. The CDR3 totals 13 residues. The V end was cut by 6 bases, the J end by 0 bases, with 6 bases between. Germline V CDR1 and CDR2: SNHLY, FYNNEI. The CDR3 DNA reads TGTGCCAGCAGGGAGAGCTCTGGAAACACCATATATTTT. Amino acids: CASRESSGNTIYF.

The chain couples TRBV29-1 to TRBJ1-2; possible D gene TRBD1, 5 bases. This CDR3 is 12 amino acids long. The germline CDR1 and CDR2 sequences are SQVTM and ANQGSEA. Deletions cut 4 bases from V and 8 bases from J, with 14 bases between. CDR3 in amino acids: CSVVEGMRGYTF. The CDR3 DNA is TGCAGCGTTGTGGAGGGGATGCGGGGCTACACCTTC.

This chain connects TRBV14 to TRBJ1-4; 10 bases agree with TRBD1. The V gene's germline CDR1 is SGHDN and CDR2 FVKESK. V shed 4 bases, J shed 8 bases, and the junction held 4 bases outside the gene matches. The CDR3 is made up of 14 amino acids. The DNA of the CDR3 is TGTGCCAGCAGCCTTCGACAGGGGGCGGAAAAACTGTTTTTT. This encodes CASSLRQGAEKLFF.

The chain is built from TRBV19 and TRBJ2-7; tentatively, D is TRBD1 (6 bases). This CDR3 comprises 16 residues. Trimming took 4 bases from V and 4 from J, leaving 20 bases between them. In germline, CDR1 is LNHDA, CDR2 SQIVND (reference sequence). The CDR3 DNA reads as TGTGCCAGTAGTAAGGGGGTCCCTCCCTTCTTTTACGAGCAGTACTTC. Its protein is CASSKGVPPFFYEQYF.

The V and J genes are TRBV5-1 and TRBJ2-3, with D perhaps TRBD1 (6 bases). This CDR3 has 15 residues. In germline, CDR1 is SGHRS, CDR2 YFSETQ. Between the trimmed V and J ends, which lost 0 bases and 3 bases, there was a span of 11 bases. CDR3 nucleotides: TGCGCCAGCAGCTTGGCAGGGGTTGCGACAGATACGCAGTATTTT. This codes for CASSLAGVATDTQYF.